One TCR beta chain is described in this entry. This clonotype was found a few times. What this receptor recognizes is not known. No base quality values were provided; no much bigger clone lies one nucleotide off. The label giving this sample's treatment or condition can be read as: live attenuated yellow fever vaccine strain. At each blood-draw timepoint, two biological replicates of bulk PBMCs were collected. PBMCs were isolated from peripheral blood using a standard Ficoll-Paque protocol. TriZol was used to extract RNA from bulk PBMCs, CD4 and CD8 fractions, and dextramer-positive and dextramer-negative fractions. The sample belongs to a study of T cells after yellow fever vaccination (dated by TCRdb to the late 2010s). Regarding the complete study: The SMART-Seq v4 Ultra Low Input RNA kit was used to prepare libraries from fractions with low cell numbers. Two healthy male donors made up the cohort, one aged 18 to 30 years and the other aged 30 to 40 years. To track T-cell clones before and after primary and booster YFV17D yellow fever vaccination, bulk TCR alpha and beta repertoires were sequenced longitudinally. Bulk PBMC replicates and cell subsets were isolated from blood drawn at multiple timepoints before and after both primary and secondary immunization. The investigation overall reported the following: The study included only a couple of donors, which limits how far the findings can be generalized. FACS-sorted repertoires could contain abundant contaminating clonotypes from the bulk population, so computational filtering was required. Compared with the primary T-cell response, the secondary T-cell response was faster but weaker, reaching its peak on day 5 rather than on day 15. A small share of clonotypes was detected in both CD4 and CD8 compartments, with the overlap likely arising from convergent recombination. After the booster, most clones that had expanded after primary vaccination were detected again (approximately 97% of CD4 and 88% of CD8), suggesting broad maintenance of memory.

The germline V gene provides CDR1 SQVTM and CDR2 ANQGSEA. Relative to germline, V is missing 7 bases and J is missing 2 bases, with 9 bases of the junction outside any gene match. The CDR3 holds 14 amino acids from the cysteine to the phenylalanine. Only the CDR3 region is kept as DNA, spanning 42 bases read in frame from base 1. TCR cDNA was synthesized by 5'RACE template switching, through which a universal primer site and unique molecular identifiers were introduced. Priming of cDNA synthesis was performed from both the TCR alpha and TCR beta constant segments. Two PCR steps were used to amplify libraries, with sample barcodes and sequencing adapters being added in the second step. Libraries were sequenced on Illumina HiSeq 2500 (2x100 bp) or NovaSeq (2x150 bp). Processing in the source paper ran as follows. MIGEC handled demultiplexing of reads and collapsing into UMI consensus sequences, while MiXCR performed V(D)J alignment. Vaccine-responding clonotypes were identified with edgeR using replicate PBMC samples, with FDR below 0.01 and a log2 fold change above 5 up to day 15 being required. Bulk clonotypes were assigned CD4 or CD8 identity according to which sequenced CD4 or CD8 repertoire held them at higher abundance. TCRdb cleaned the public reads at Q25 with fastp, built clones with MiXCR and kept in-frame beta chains. Records with the same CDR3 protein are collapsed into one entry carrying the most frequent genes and DNA. None of the V and J calls come from the authors' own analysis; TCRdb made them. For this sample the table gives hundreds of thousands of distinct CDR3 sequences, of which under 14% were detected only once. The top ten hold 15% to 20% of the sample.

The sequencing here drew on PBMCs, taken on the day of the first yellow fever vaccination. The chain was built from TRBV29-1 and TRBJ2-5; the central 8 bases match TRBD1. The receptor comes from a man aged 18-30 years who received the YFV17D yellow fever vaccine. The CDR3 region has the sequence CSGANDRGQETQYF. The nucleotide sequence reads as follows: TGCAGCGGAGCTAACGACAGGGGTCAAGAGACCCAGTACTTC.